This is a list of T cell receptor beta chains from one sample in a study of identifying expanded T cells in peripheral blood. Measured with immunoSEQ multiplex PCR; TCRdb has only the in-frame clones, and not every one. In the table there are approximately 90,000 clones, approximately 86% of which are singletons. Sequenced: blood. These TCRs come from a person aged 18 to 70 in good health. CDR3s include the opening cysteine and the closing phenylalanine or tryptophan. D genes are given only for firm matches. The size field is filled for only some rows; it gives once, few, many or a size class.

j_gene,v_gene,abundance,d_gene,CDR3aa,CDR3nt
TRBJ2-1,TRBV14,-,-,CASSQEVPDEQFF,TGTGCCAGCAGCCAAGAGGTCCCGGATGAGCAGTTCTTC
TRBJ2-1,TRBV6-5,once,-,CASSYSEGVGNEQFF,TGTGCCAGCAGTTACTCGGAGGGAGTGGGCAATGAGCAGTTCTTC
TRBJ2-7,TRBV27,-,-,CASSSQQSSYEQYF,TGTGCCAGCAGTTCACAACAGAGCTCCTACGAGCAGTACTTC
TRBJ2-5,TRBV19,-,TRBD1,CASSILGQGTGKTQYF,TGTGCCAGTAGCATCCTGGGACAGGGGACGGGAAAGACCCAGTACTTC
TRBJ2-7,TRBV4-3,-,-,CASSQEVRYTYEQYF,TGCGCCAGCAGCCAAGAAGTCAGGTACACCTACGAGCAGTACTTC
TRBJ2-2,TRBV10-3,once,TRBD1,CAISWTGNTGELFF,TGTGCCATCAGTTGGACAGGGAACACCGGGGAGCTGTTTTTT
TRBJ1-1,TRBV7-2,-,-,CASSPQPRVGAFF,TGTGCCAGCAGCCCCCAACCCAGGGTCGGAGCTTTCTTT
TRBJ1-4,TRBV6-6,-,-,CASSYRDISTNEKLFF,TGTGCCAGCAGTTACCGGGACATCTCAACTAATGAAAAACTGTTTTTT
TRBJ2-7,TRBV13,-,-,CASSLGGSYEQYF,TGTGCCAGCAGCTTGGGTGGCTCCTACGAGCAGTACTTC
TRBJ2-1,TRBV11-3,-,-,CASSLTPTMGYNEQFF,TGTGCCAGCAGCTTGACACCAACCATGGGGTACAATGAGCAGTTCTTC
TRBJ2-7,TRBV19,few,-,CASSIGLSYEQYF,TGTGCCAGTAGTATAGGGCTCTCCTACGAGCAGTACTTC
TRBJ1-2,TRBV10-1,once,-,CASSESVGRGYTF,TGCGCCAGCAGTGAGTCTGTGGGGAGAGGCTACACCTTC
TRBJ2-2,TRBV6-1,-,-,CASSEWAGAGGELFF,TGTGCCAGCAGTGAATGGGCAGGGGCGGGCGGGGAGCTGTTTTTT
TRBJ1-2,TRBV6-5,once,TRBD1,CASSYGQGDGYTF,TGTGCCAGCAGTTACGGACAGGGGGATGGCTACACCTTC
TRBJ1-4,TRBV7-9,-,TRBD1,CASRGTGYEKLFF,TGTGCCAGCAGGGGGACAGGGTATGAAAAACTGTTTTTT
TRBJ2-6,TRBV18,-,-,CASSPDFSGANVLTF,TGTGCCAGCTCACCAGATTTCTCTGGGGCCAACGTCCTGACTTTC
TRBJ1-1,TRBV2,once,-,CASSDPRRGNTEAFF,TGTGCCAGCAGTGACCCCAGGAGGGGAAACACTGAAGCTTTCTTT
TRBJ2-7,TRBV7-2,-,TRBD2,CASSPDSGGYEQYF,TGTGCCAGCAGCCCGGACAGCGGGGGCTACGAGCAGTACTTC
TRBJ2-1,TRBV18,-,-,CASSPGTSNEQFF,TGTGCCAGCTCACCAGGGACCTCCAATGAGCAGTTCTTC
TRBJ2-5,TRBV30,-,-,CAWEGVAETQYF,TGTGCCTGGGAGGGGGTAGCAGAGACCCAGTACTTC